Below are 32 T cell receptor beta chains sequenced from a single sample in a study of OX40 agonist ivuxolimab in advanced cancers. The repertoire was sequenced with immunoSEQ multiplex PCR; TCRdb's copy has only in-frame clones and lacks some. Among 76,000 or so clones listed, approximately 83% were seen once. This specimen consisted of CD4+ or CD8+ T cells sorted from blood, obtained in a trial of the OX40 agonist ivuxolimab. These receptors all stem from an adult with an advanced solid tumor such as melanoma, head and neck, liver or kidney cancer.

The chain recombines TRBV4-2 with TRBJ2-7; D is tentatively TRBD1 or TRBD2 (5 bases each). Germline V gives CDR1 LGHNA, CDR2 YNFKEQ. The CDR3 consists of 16 residues. V dropped 5 bases and J dropped 5 bases, with 22 bases sitting between them. CDR3 sequence reads: CASSLGAHRGLNEQYF. The CDR3 bases are TGTGCCAGCAGCTTGGGAGCTCATAGGGGTTTGAACGAGCAGTACTTC.

This clone was seen a single time. The chain uses TRBV6-6 and TRBJ1-6, with a weak D call TRBD1 (6 bases). V lost 7 bases, J lost 12 bases, and 19 bases lay in between. The CDR3 covers 14 residues. CDR1 MNHNY and CDR2 SVGAGI come from the germline V gene (reference sequence). DNA for the CDR3: TGTGCCAGCATGCGGGGGCAGGGAAGTGAACCCCTCCACTTT. Translating it yields CASMRGQGSEPLHF.

The chain joins TRBV4-3 to TRBJ1-2; 7 bases agree with TRBD1. This CDR3 contains 15 residues. Germline V lookup: CDR1 LGHNA, CDR2 YSLEER. Trimming took 0 bases from V and 3 from J; bases not matched to a gene: 4. The CDR3 loop is CASSQDVGGDYGYTF. The CDR3 coding sequence is TGCGCCAGCAGCCAAGATGTAGGGGGCGACTATGGCTACACCTTC.

V and J are TRBV2 and TRBJ2-2; 7 nucleotides align to TRBD1. CDR3 length: 16 amino acids. Per germline, CDR1 SNHLY and CDR2 FYNNEI. Losses at the gene ends were 6 bases for V and 4 bases for J; bases not matched to a gene: 11. CDR3 protein: CASRRLDRVGTGELFF. The DNA of the CDR3 is TGTGCCAGCAGAAGACTCGACAGGGTTGGCACCGGGGAGCTGTTTTTT.

The chain carries TRBV18 and TRBJ2-5; 8 bases line up with TRBD1. In germline, CDR1 is KGHSH, CDR2 LQKENI. J was trimmed by 2 bases and V by 1 base; bases with no gene match: 3. CDR3 length: 15 residues. For the CDR3, the DNA is TGTGCCAGCTCACCACGGGACAGGATACAAGAGACCCAGTACTTC. This sequence encodes CASSPRDRIQETQYF. The variable domain in full, completed from reference TRBV18 and TRBJ2-5, reads NAGVMQNPRHLVRRRGQEARLRCSPMKGHSHVYWYRQLPEEGLKFMVYLQKENIIDESGMPKERFSAEFPKEGPSILRIQQVVRGDSAAYFCASSPRDRIQETQYFGPGTRLLVL.

The chain links TRBV2 to TRBJ2-2, with TRBD1 as a possible D gene (6 bases). Germline loops: CDR1 SNHLY, CDR2 FYNNEI. The CDR3 runs 15 residues. Trimming stripped 3 bases from V and 4 bases from J, with 12 bases between. This CDR3 is CASSESGTPTGELFF. As DNA, the CDR3 is TGTGCCAGCAGTGAGTCCGGGACACCCACCGGGGAGCTGTTTTTT. The full variable domain, its missing parts supplied by reference TRBV2 and TRBJ2-2, is EPEVTQTPSHQVTQMGQEVILRCVPISNHLYFYWYRQILGQKVEFLVSFYNNEISEKSEIFDDQFSVERPDGSNFTLKIRSTKLEDSAMYFCASSESGTPTGELFFGEGSRLTVL.

This chain connects TRBV7-9 to TRBJ2-1; the D is unclear. CDR3 size: 12 residues. Germline V lookup: CDR1 SEHNR, CDR2 FQNEAQ (reference sequence). Trimming shortened V by 6 bases and J by 4 bases, and 7 bases separated the two germline ends. CDR3 DNA sequence: TGTGCCAGCAGAGGCGAGTACAATGAGCAGTTCTTC. The encoded protein is CASRGEYNEQFF.

A note on this clone: A single base is all that separates this from a far larger clone, so a read error is likely. This chain connects TRBV5-1 to TRBJ1-1, with 11 bases matching TRBD1. V shed 4 bases and J 5 bases; nucleotides not matched to a gene: 7. The CDR3 runs to 15 residues. CDR1 and CDR2 (germline): SGHRS, YFSETQ. CDR3 coding DNA: TGCGCCAGCAGCCCGGACAGGGGGCATGGGACTGAAGCTTTCTTT. Its translation: CASSPDRGHGTEAFF.

The CDR3 coding sequence is TGTGCCATCAAAAACGACGGGACAGCTTATGGCTACACCTTC. It encodes CAIKNDGTAYGYTF. J is TRBJ1-2 and V is TRBV10-3; 7 bases are shared with TRBD1. The germline gives CDR1 ENHRY, CDR2 SYGVKD. V lost 7 bases and J lost 5; bases outside the gene matches: 10. The CDR3 has 14 residues.

The V call is TRBV30, the J call TRBJ1-2; the D gene is possibly TRBD1 (5 bases). Germline-derived CDR1 and CDR2 are GTSNPN and SVGIG (reference sequence). The V and J ends lost 2 bases and 6 bases respectively, with 13 bases between them. The CDR3 is 13 amino acids. Here the CDR3 DNA reads TGTGCCTGGAGTCAGGGTACGATGGATGGCTACACCTTC. Translating gives CAWSQGTMDGYTF.

The V call is TRBV5-1, the J call TRBJ2-1; 7 bases align to TRBD2. Germline assignment: CDR1 SGHRS and CDR2 YFSETQ. The V gene end was trimmed by 0 bases and the J gene end by 4 bases; junction bases not matched to a gene: 4. This CDR3 has 15 residues. The CDR3 protein is CASSLDRGEYNEQFF. The CDR3 nucleotides read TGCGCCAGCAGCTTGGACCGGGGGGAGTACAATGAGCAGTTCTTC.

This clone was counted once. CDR3 amino acids: CASSLGPQGPDYGYTF. The CDR3 coding sequence is TGTGCCAGCAGCTTAGGGCCTCAGGGGCCCGACTATGGCTACACCTTC. The chain employs TRBV7-8 and TRBJ1-2; tentatively, D is TRBD1 (6 bases). Germline values: CDR1 SGHVS, CDR2 FQNEAQ. The CDR3 is 16 residues long. V was cut by 1 base and J by 3 bases, with 15 bases left in between.

The table lists this clone with a count of one. In nucleotides, the CDR3 is TGTGCTAGTGGCCAGTTGGAAACTGAAGCTTTCTTT. Translating it yields CASGQLETEAFF. The gene calls are TRBV12-5 and TRBJ1-1; D ambiguous. Germline assignment: CDR1 LGHNT and CDR2 FRNRAP. This CDR3 is 12 amino acids long. Deletions cut 6 bases from V and 5 bases from J, with 10 bases between.

The chain carries TRBV11-2 and TRBJ1-5; unclear D gene. With 5 bases removed from V and 0 bases from J, the gap between germline ends came to 5 bases. Germline V lookup: CDR1 SGHAT, CDR2 FQNNGV. The CDR3 is 13 residues long. The CDR3 loop is CASSISSNQPQHF. The CDR3 bases are TGTGCCAGCAGCATCTCTAGCAATCAGCCCCAGCATTTT.

The chain uses TRBV11-1 and TRBJ1-1; D is undetermined. CDR3 length: 14 residues. Germline V gives CDR1 SGHAT, CDR2 FQDESV (reference sequence). Trimming took off 0 bases at V and 5 bases at J, with 10 bases between the two ends. CDR3 in DNA: TGTGCCAGCAGCTTAGCGCGGGTTGGAACTGAAGCTTTCTTT. This gives the protein CASSLARVGTEAFF. Complete variable domain (other parts from reference TRBV11-1 and TRBJ1-1): EAEVAQSPRYKITEKSQAVAFWCDPISGHATLYWYRQILGQGPELLVQFQDESVVDDSQLPKDRFSAERLKGVDSTLKIQPAELGDSAMYLCASSLARVGTEAFFGQGTRLTVV.

The CDR3 DNA is TGCAGCGTCTACAGAGCAACTAATGAAAAACTGTTTTTT. It translates to CSVYRATNEKLFF. The rearrangement links TRBV29-1 to TRBJ1-4, with D unresolved. The CDR3 sequence is 13 residues long. V was pared by 6 bases and J by 0 bases, with 8 bases between. CDR1 and CDR2 (germline): SQVTM, ANQGSEA. The full variable domain, its missing parts supplied by reference TRBV29-1 and TRBJ1-4, is SAVISQKPSRDICQRGTSLTIQCQVDSQVTMMFWYRQQPGQSLTLIATANQGSEATYESGFVIDKFPISRPNLTFSTLTVSNMSPEDSSIYLCSVYRATNEKLFFGSGTQLSVL.

This chain joins TRBV12-5 and TRBJ1-1; D is uncertain. Trimming cost V 4 bases and J 5 bases, with 5 bases left between them. This CDR3 region has 11 residues. The germline V gene encodes CDR1 LGHNT and CDR2 FRNRAP. CDR3 protein: CASGWFTEAFF. The CDR3 coding sequence is TGTGCTAGTGGTTGGTTTACTGAAGCTTTCTTT.

The chain is built from TRBV6-6 and TRBJ1-3, with D possibly matching TRBD1 (5 bases). This CDR3 is built from 13 residues. The V end was cut by 4 bases, the J end by 5 bases, with 9 bases between. Looked up from germline, CDR1 is MNHNY and CDR2 is SVGAGI (reference sequence). The CDR3 bases are TGTGCCAGCAGTTTGGCAGGGCGAAACACCATATATTTT. As protein: CASSLAGRNTIYF.

The chain recombines TRBV10-3 with TRBJ1-5; D not certain. The CDR3 has 15 amino acids. The V and J ends lost 0 bases and 5 bases respectively, with 11 bases between them. Germline V lookup: CDR1 ENHRY, CDR2 SYGVKD. The CDR3 DNA sequence: TGTGCCATCAGTGAGTCTCGGTCAGAGTATCAGCCCCAGCATTTT. Its translation: CAISESRSEYQPQHF.

The chain links TRBV4-2 to TRBJ1-1; TRBD1 matches at 7 bases. Germline V gives CDR1 LGHNA, CDR2 YNFKEQ. The V gene end was trimmed by 0 bases and the J gene end by 1 base; junction bases not matched to a gene: 5. The CDR3 sequence is 16 residues long. The DNA for the CDR3 is TGTGCCAGCAGCCAAGAACCGGCAGGGGGGAACACTGAAGCTTTCTTT. Translating it yields CASSQEPAGGNTEAFF.

This chain connects TRBV9 to TRBJ1-1, with D uncertain. With 4 bases removed from V and 1 base from J, the gap between germline ends came to 8 bases. Looked up from germline, CDR1 is SGDLS and CDR2 is YYNGEE. This CDR3 spans 13 amino acids. The CDR3 region has the DNA TGTGCCAGCAGCCTATCACAGAACACTGAAGCTTTCTTT. Amino acid sequence: CASSLSQNTEAFF.

Here the CDR3 reads CASSPGDGGIDTQYF. DNA of the CDR3: TGTGCCAGCAGCCCCGGGGACGGGGGGATCGATACGCAGTATTTT. The chain uses TRBV7-2 and TRBJ2-3; 7 bases are shared with TRBD2. The germline V gene encodes CDR1 SGHTA and CDR2 FQGNSA. This CDR3 comprises 15 residues. V was clipped by 5 bases and J by 6 bases; unmatched bases: 11.

The CDR3, as DNA: TGCGCCAGCAGCTTTGGTAGTAGTGGACAGGGCACAGATACGCAGTATTTT. Residues: CASSFGSSGQGTDTQYF. The genes are TRBV5-1 and TRBJ2-3; 7 bases map to TRBD1. V gave up 2 bases and J gave up 1 base; unmatched junction bases: 10. Germline-derived CDR1 and CDR2 are SGHRS and YFSETQ. CDR3 length: 17 amino acids. Looking up the rest from reference TRBV5-1 and TRBJ2-3 gives the full variable domain: KAGVTQTPRYLIKTRGQQVTLSCSPISGHRSVSWYQQTPGQGLQFLFEYFSETQRNKGNFPGRFSGRQFSNSRSEMNVSTLELGDSALYLCASSFGSSGQGTDTQYFGPGTRLTVL.

The chain is built from TRBV11-2 and TRBJ2-1; D gene uncertain. V was clipped by 5 bases and J by 7 bases, with 15 bases between them. The CDR3 is made up of 14 amino acids. CDR1 and CDR2 (germline): SGHAT, FQNNGV. CDR3 loop: CASSRASAANEQFF. The CDR3 DNA is TGTGCCAGCAGCCGCGCTTCAGCCGCTAATGAGCAGTTCTTC.

This chain connects TRBV7-9 to TRBJ1-5; D is unresolved. V was pared by 5 bases and J by 3 bases, with 5 bases between. CDR1 is SEHNR, CDR2 FQNEAQ, per germline (reference sequence). This CDR3 comprises 12 residues. The CDR3 DNA is TGTGCCAGCAGCGGTGACAATCAGCCCCAGCATTTT. This gives the protein CASSGDNQPQHF.

The chain uses TRBV7-9 and TRBJ1-1; 7 nucleotides match TRBD1. Germline V CDR1 and CDR2: SEHNR, FQNEAQ (reference sequence). Trimming took 5 bases from V and 1 from J; bases not matched to a gene: 10. The CDR3 length is 16 residues. The CDR3 DNA sequence: TGTGCCAGCAGCCCGCGACAGGGTTTCGAGAACACTGAAGCTTTCTTT. It encodes CASSPRQGFENTEAFF. The complete variable domain, with remaining parts taken from reference TRBV7-9 and TRBJ1-1, reads DTGVSQNPRHKITKRGQNVTFRCDPISEHNRLYWYRQTLGQGPEFLTYFQNEAQLEKSRLLSDRFSAERPKGSFSTLEIQRTEQGDSAMYLCASSPRQGFENTEAFFGQGTRLTVV.

This chain links TRBV5-8 with TRBJ2-3; 7 nucleotides align to TRBD2. With V trimmed by 0 bases and J by 1 base, 2 bases remained unmatched. This CDR3 comprises 15 residues. CDR1 and CDR2 (germline): SGHTS, YDEGEE. The CDR3 protein is CASSLDLAGTDTQYF. CDR3 sequence (DNA): TGTGCCAGCAGCTTGGATCTAGCGGGCACAGATACGCAGTATTTT. Full variable domain (rest looked up from reference TRBV5-8 and TRBJ2-3): EAGVTQSPTHLIKTRGQQATLRCSPISGHTSVYWYQQALGLGLQFLLWYDEGEERNRGNFPPRFSGRQFPNYSSELNVNALELEDSALYLCASSLDLAGTDTQYFGPGTRLTVL.

This clone was counted a single time. The chain uses TRBV18 and TRBJ2-7; TRBD1 agrees at 9 bases. The germline V gene has CDR1 KGHSH and CDR2 LQKENI. The V gene end was trimmed by 3 bases and the J gene end by 6 bases; junction bases not matched to a gene: 9. The CDR3 spans 15 residues. The CDR3 sequence is CASSPRGEGQGEQYF. Here the CDR3 DNA reads TGTGCCAGCTCACCGAGGGGTGAGGGACAGGGCGAGCAGTACTTC.

This rearrangement joins TRBV5-1 to TRBJ2-7; D perhaps matches TRBD1 (6 bases). There are 15 residues in the CDR3. Germline lookup yields CDR1 SGHRS and CDR2 YFSETQ. The V and J ends lost 2 bases and 0 bases respectively, with 12 bases between them. CDR3 nucleotides: TGCGCCAGCAGCTTTGACAGGCAAAACTCCTACGAGCAGTACTTC. It codes for CASSFDRQNSYEQYF. The variable domain in full, completed from reference TRBV5-1 and TRBJ2-7, reads KAGVTQTPRYLIKTRGQQVTLSCSPISGHRSVSWYQQTPGQGLQFLFEYFSETQRNKGNFPGRFSGRQFSNSRSEMNVSTLELGDSALYLCASSFDRQNSYEQYFGPGTRLTVT.

This clone was seen only once. The chain couples TRBV7-2 to TRBJ2-3; D unclear. Germline loops: CDR1 SGHTA, CDR2 FQGNSA. Trimming pared 2 bases from V and 0 bases from J, leaving 9 bases between. The CDR3 runs to 15 residues. For the CDR3, the DNA is TGTGCCAGCAGCTTAAGTCGGTTTAGCACAGATACGCAGTATTTT. It specifies CASSLSRFSTDTQYF.

The rearrangement joins TRBV10-3 to TRBJ1-5, with D perhaps matching TRBD1 (5 bases). Trimming pared 0 bases from V and 4 bases from J, leaving 10 bases between. CDR1 is ENHRY and CDR2 is SYGVKD in the germline V gene. The CDR3 is made up of 15 amino acids. This chain's CDR3 is CAISESRGENQPQHF. CDR3 nucleotides: TGTGCCATCAGTGAGTCGAGAGGGGAGAATCAGCCCCAGCATTTT.

The chain joins TRBV11-2 to TRBJ2-3; D unresolved. The CDR3 contains 12 residues. Per the germline V gene, CDR1 is SGHAT and CDR2 is FQNNGV. V was cut by 0 bases and J by 8 bases, with 6 bases left in between. CDR3 nucleotide sequence: TGTGCCAGCAGCTTAGAGATGCGTACGCAGTATTTT. Encoded protein: CASSLEMRTQYF.